Listed here are 17 T cell receptor beta chains from one sample, sequenced in a study of blood T cell repertoires in COVID-19. The assay was immunoSEQ multiplex PCR, and TCRdb's table has in-frame clones only and misses some. The table includes about 240,000 clones, roughly 87% detected once. Sequenced input: peripheral blood. These receptors came from a man aged 60-69 years who had recovered from COVID-19.

The rearrangement joins TRBV6-6 to TRBJ2-2; TRBD1 aligns across 7 bases. CDR1 and CDR2 from the germline V gene are MNHNY and SVGAGI (reference sequence). V trimming: 11 bases; J trimming: 1 base; junction bases outside the gene matches: 10. CDR3 size: 15 residues. CDR3 sequence reads: CASRSGTVNTGELFF. In DNA form, the CDR3 reads TGTGCCTCCCGATCCGGGACAGTGAACACCGGGGAGCTGTTTTTT.

The chain is built from TRBV3-1 (or the pseudogene TRBV3-2) and TRBJ2-2; D gene uncertain. Germline V gene lookup returns CDR1 LGHDT and CDR2 YNNKEL (reference sequence). Trimming stripped 7 bases from V and 5 bases from J, with 17 bases between. The CDR3 consists of 15 residues. The CDR3 DNA reads as TGTGCCAGCACGCCTCAAGCGACGCTGACCGGGGAGCTGTTTTTT. As protein: CASTPQATLTGELFF.

The chain uses TRBV5-5 and TRBJ2-3; D is possibly TRBD2 (6 bases). In germline, CDR1 is SGHKS, CDR2 YYEKEE (reference sequence). The CDR3 totals 17 residues. The ends were cut back, 4 bases at V and 3 bases at J, with 21 bases in the middle. The CDR3 reads CASSLALWGVGTDTQYF. CDR3 sequence (DNA): TGTGCCAGCAGCCTAGCCCTGTGGGGGGTAGGGACAGATACGCAGTATTTT.

The J gene is TRBJ1-1, the V gene TRBV19; 9 nucleotides line up with TRBD1. CDR3 size: 14 residues. Unmatched junction bases numbered 11, after V lost 4 bases and J lost 11 bases. From germline, CDR1 is LNHDA and CDR2 SQIVND (reference sequence). The CDR3 sequence is CASSTEGQGPMAFF. CDR3 bases: TGTGCCAGTAGTACCGAGGGACAGGGACCAATGGCTTTCTTT.

V is TRBV5-1 and J is TRBJ2-3, with TRBD2 matching over 7 bases. The CDR3 spans 15 residues. Trimming cost V 0 bases and J 5 bases; bases outside gene matches: 6. Germline V CDR1 and CDR2: SGHRS, YFSETQ. The CDR3 DNA reads TGCGCCAGCAGCTTGGCCTCCCTAGCGGAAGATACGCAGTATTTT. Protein sequence: CASSLASLAEDTQYF.

The chain carries TRBV6-1 and TRBJ2-3; no clear D gene. The CDR3 covers 16 residues. CDR1 is MNHNS, CDR2 SASEGT, per germline. The V end was cut by 0 bases, the J end by 0 bases, with 10 bases between. CDR3 sequence (DNA): TGTGCCAGCAGTGAAGCGACGGAGTATAGCACAGATACGCAGTATTTT. Its protein product is CASSEATEYSTDTQYF.

V gene TRBV10-3 combines with J gene TRBJ1-2, with 9 bases lining up with TRBD1. CDR3 size: 14 residues. J lost 2 bases, V lost 5 bases, and 3 bases had no gene match. Germline-derived CDR1 and CDR2 are ENHRY and SYGVKD. The CDR3 DNA sequence: TGTGCCATCAGTACGGGACAGGGAAACTATGGCTACACCTTC. It yields the protein CAISTGQGNYGYTF.

The chain links TRBV3-1 (or the pseudogene TRBV3-2) to TRBJ2-7; the match to TRBD1 covers 7 bases. Looked up from germline, CDR1 is LGHDT and CDR2 is YNNKEL (reference sequence). This CDR3 comprises 15 residues. J was trimmed by 6 bases and V by 8 bases; bases with no gene match: 16. The CDR3 is CASYRKIETGSEQYV. The CDR3 DNA is TGTGCCAGCTACAGAAAGATTGAGACAGGGTCCGAGCAGTACGTC.

Remarks on this clone: The same CDR3 is also encoded by other DNA sequences in this sample. V gene TRBV19 combines with J gene TRBJ1-6; no definite D call. CDR1 is LNHDA and CDR2 is SQIVND in the germline V gene (reference sequence). V was clipped by 3 bases and J by 0 bases, with 9 bases between them. The CDR3 totals 16 residues. The CDR3 coding sequence is TGTGCCAGTAGTATTACCGGGAGCTCCTATAATTCACCCCTCCACTTT. Amino acid sequence: CASSITGSSYNSPLHF.

This clone was observed once. The chain carries TRBV2 and TRBJ1-3; D not certain. This CDR3 has 11 amino acids. The germline V gene encodes CDR1 SNHLY and CDR2 FYNNEI. Trimming left V 6 bases short and J 7 bases short, with 7 bases between. Written as DNA, the CDR3 is TGTGCCAGCAGCTCAGTGAACACCATATATTTT. This translates into CASSSVNTIYF.

In its sample, this clone was seen a few times. V is TRBV4-2 and J is TRBJ2-5; 9 bases are shared with TRBD2. This CDR3 spans 15 amino acids. The V gene's germline CDR1 is LGHNA and CDR2 YNFKEQ. After removal of 4 bases from V and 2 bases from J, the junction contained 5 bases not matched to a gene. The CDR3 DNA reads as TGTGCCAGCAGCCGAACCCTAGCGGGGCAAGAGACCCAGTACTTC. This codes for CASSRTLAGQETQYF.

V and J are TRBV5-1 and TRBJ1-2; D is undetermined. The CDR3 covers 14 residues. V was cut by 3 bases and J by 4 bases, with 13 bases left in between. The germline gives CDR1 SGHRS, CDR2 YFSETQ. Here the CDR3 reads CASSSGGVLYGYTF. The CDR3 DNA follows: TGCGCCAGCAGCTCCGGTGGAGTGCTCTATGGCTACACCTTC.

CDR3 sequence reads: CAWSKGTGAMGTQYF. The DNA for the CDR3 is TGTGCCTGGAGTAAAGGGACAGGCGCCATGGGGACCCAGTACTTC. This chain uses TRBV30 with TRBJ2-5; 8 bases agree with TRBD1. CDR1 is GTSNPN and CDR2 is SVGIG in the germline V gene (reference sequence). The CDR3 runs to 15 residues. Trimming at V came to 2 bases and at J to 7 bases, leaving 12 bases not matched to a gene.

In its sample, this clone was seen a few times. This chain connects TRBV12-3 or TRBV12-4 to TRBJ2-3; the D is unclear. The V gene lost 7 bases and the J gene lost 3 bases, with 8 bases spanning the gap. The CDR3 is made up of 12 amino acids. The CDR3 region has the DNA TGTGCCAGCAAGCCGGAGACAGATACGCAGTATTTT. Its protein product is CASKPETDTQYF.

V usage is TRBV10-3 and J usage is TRBJ2-3; 9 positions agree with TRBD2. The trim removed 3 bases at V and 6 bases at J, leaving 7 bases unmatched. Germline lookup yields CDR1 ENHRY and CDR2 SYGVKD. The CDR3 has 15 amino acids. This CDR3 reads CAISDLAGSGDTQYF. The DNA for the CDR3 is TGTGCCATCAGTGACCTAGCGGGGTCAGGGGATACGCAGTATTTT.

The count of this clone is one. This chain uses TRBV6-5 with TRBJ2-5, with D possibly TRBD1 on 6 matching bases. This CDR3 comprises 13 residues. Germline CDR1 is MNHEY and CDR2 is SVGAGI. Trimming removed 8 bases at V and 1 base at J, with 11 bases between. CDR3 in DNA: TGTGCCAGCCATACAGGGTCCCAAGAGACCCAGTACTTC. Translated, it gives CASHTGSQETQYF.

The gene calls are TRBV19 and TRBJ1-5; tentative D call: TRBD1 (5 bases). This CDR3 region has 14 residues. Germline V gives CDR1 LNHDA, CDR2 SQIVND (reference sequence). V lost 5 bases and J 0 bases, leaving 8 bases between the germline ends. CDR3 bases: TGTGCCAGTAGTCTTCAGGGTAGCAATCAGCCCCAGCATTTT. Encoded protein: CASSLQGSNQPQHF. Full variable domain (missing parts from reference TRBV19 and TRBJ1-5): DGGITQSPKYLFRKEGQNVTLSCEQNLNHDAMYWYRQDPGQGLRLIYYSQIVNDFQKGDIAEGYSVSREKKESFPLTVTSAQKNPTAFYLCASSLQGSNQPQHFGDGTRLSIL.